This T cell receptor (beta chain) was found in a study of blood T cell repertoires in COVID-19 (dated by TCRdb to the early 2020s). In the study overall: The collaborator samples originated in the United States, Italy and Spain and spanned the acute and convalescent phases of COVID-19. The prospective study material was composed of cDNA or gDNA derived from T cells, B-cell-depleted T cells, or PBMCs. Deeply sampled blood TCRbeta repertoires from subjects exposed to, actively infected with, or recovered from COVID-19 were included in the dataset. A freely available public database, intended as a resource for researchers studying the immune response to SARS-CoV-2, is where the repertoires were released. Samples were obtained from the ongoing ImmuneRACE study (first 160 participants) and from 1,254 subjects provided by 6 global collaborators. Sample metadata almost always included a de-identified subject ID, COVID-19 status, age in years and sex. Where available, HLA class I and class II types were obtained from metadata supplied by the sample provider rather than from assay-based typing. Results the study describes overall, beyond this receptor: The quantity of clinical and demographic metadata differed by source and by participant and was supplied without curation.

To note about this clone: Its antigen remains undetermined. No qualities accompany the bases; no much larger clone lies one base away.

TCRbeta CDR3 regions were amplified from genomic DNA by means of the immunoSEQ Assay, a bias-controlled multiplex PCR. The paper's processing steps were these. Nucleated cell counts per sample were estimated from amplification of reference gene primers within the assay. To quantify the absolute abundance of each unique TCRbeta CDR3 rearrangement, sequence reads were collapsed and filtered. For each sample, productive Simpson clonality was calculated as the square root of Simpson's diversity index over productive rearrangements. This is the immuneACCESS table as TCRdb keeps it, with only in-frame sequences that have V and J called. A part of the clones is gone; compared with another copy, unresolved V genes explain less than half, and the rest is unexplained. V and J calls and clone size come straight from that table; D and trimming were deduced from the DNA. A total of under 250,000 clones appear in this sample, about 88% of them only once. The ten largest make up around 0.72% of the sample.

Whole blood was collected in K2EDTA tubes by collaborating institutions according to the institutions' own protocols. For TCRbeta analysis, collaborators shipped samples in one of three forms: frozen whole blood, isolated PBMCs, or DNA extracted from either of those sample types. The sequenced sample was peripheral blood. The receptor comes from a man in his forties or fifties with acute or convalescent COVID-19.

DNA sequence: TGTGCCAGCAGTTACTCGCCTCGGTCGGGAAGCACAGATACGCAGTATTTT. It specifies CASSYSPRSGSTDTQYF. The chain joins TRBV6-2 or TRBV6-3 to TRBJ2-3, with TRBD2 tentatively as D gene (5 bases match). The germline V gene yields MNHEY for CDR1 and SVGEGT for CDR2. The CDR3 holds 17 amino acids from the cysteine to the phenylalanine. Only the CDR3 DNA is retained, 51 bases long and in frame from the first base. V is pared back by 0 bases and J by 0 bases, with 13 bases lying between the germline termini.